Described below is a single T cell receptor beta chain sequence and its context. As yet, its antigen is unknown. The entry originates in a study of vaccination and CD4 T cells after COVID-19. Overall study: Convalescent individuals exhibited SARS-CoV-2 positivity on nasal swab PCR, with several mild and one severe presentation. Convalescent participants consisted of six males and four females, two being Hispanic. At a median approximately 76 days (range 14 to 241) after dose two, post-vaccine samples were obtained.

The sample's treatment: roughly 10-day PBMC culture with coronavirus spike peptide pools or control peptides (ViraFEST assay). Cultured CD4+ T cells had their DNA profiled by the Oncomine TCR Beta short-read assay. The authors extracted genomic DNA from cultured CD4+ T cells. TCRdb reprocessed the PCR reads via MiXCR and lists one record per CDR3 protein. The sample holds about 7,000 distinct CDR3 sequences, roughly 25% seen once. The CDR3 is 15 amino acids. The V and J ends lost 5 bases and 4 bases respectively, with 16 bases between them. The germline V gene encodes CDR1 SGHTA and CDR2 FQGNSA. The TCR comes from a human donor who had recovered from COVID-19. The source was CD4+ T cells from blood, cultured in vitro, collected after SARS-CoV-2 vaccination. The V gene is TRBV7-2, the J gene TRBJ2-3; D is perhaps TRBD2 (6 bases). As DNA, the CDR3 is TGTGCCAGCAGCCCGCTGGGGTCGGGGGCAGATACGCAGTATTTT. The encoded protein is CASSPLGSGADTQYF.